What follows are 6 T cell receptor beta chains derived from one specimen sequenced in a study of technical replicates of blood from a handful of donors. The protocol was immunoSEQ multiplex PCR, while the TCRdb copy is restricted to in-frame clones and leaves out a portion. The profile covers more than 90,000 clones, with 95% appearing a single time and less than 0.25% taken by the ten largest. Sequencing input: T cells isolated from PBMCs. The receptor set was obtained from a human donor in good health.

This rearrangement joins TRBV2 to TRBJ2-5; 11 bases fit TRBD2. CDR3 length: 15 amino acids. CDR1 and CDR2 from the germline V gene are SNHLY and FYNNEI. J gave up 0 bases and V 7 bases, and 4 bases lay outside the gene matches. The CDR3 nucleotides read TGTGCCAGCACTAGCGGGGGGACGTACCAAGAGACCCAGTACTTC. As protein: CASTSGGTYQETQYF.

The chain uses TRBV29-1 and TRBJ2-1, with D maybe TRBD2 (6 bases). The germline V gene has CDR1 SQVTM and CDR2 ANQGSEA. The V end was cut by 6 bases, the J end by 3 bases, with 12 bases between. This CDR3 is built from 13 residues. CDR3 protein: CSVTGERYNEQFF. CDR3 sequence (DNA): TGCAGCGTCACGGGAGAGCGCTACAATGAGCAGTTCTTC.

The chain uses TRBV4-2 and TRBJ2-7, with 15 nucleotides matching TRBD2. This CDR3 is built from 18 residues. Germline V lookup: CDR1 LGHNA, CDR2 YNFKEQ. After removal of 1 base from V and 3 bases from J, the junction contained 7 bases not matched to a gene. CDR3 in DNA: TGTGCCAGCAGCCAAGCATCCGGGACTAGCGGGGGGTACTACGAGCAGTACTTC. Encoded protein: CASSQASGTSGGYYEQYF.

The chain carries TRBV9 and TRBJ2-7; maybe TRBD1 (8 bases). V was clipped by 0 bases and J by 3 bases, with 22 bases between them. The CDR3 is 18 residues long. Germline V gene sequence: CDR1 SGDLS, CDR2 YYNGEE. The CDR3 here is CASSVDPDRGGGGYEQYF. For the CDR3, the DNA is TGTGCCAGCAGCGTAGACCCCGACAGGGGAGGGGGGGGCTACGAGCAGTACTTC.

The chain joins TRBV2 to TRBJ1-1; possibly TRBD1 for D (5 bases). Germline CDR1 SNHLY, CDR2 FYNNEI. Trimming shortened V by 6 bases and J by 0 bases, and 11 bases separated the two germline ends. The CDR3 has 14 amino acids. The CDR3 sequence: CASSNAGMNTEAFF. Written as DNA, the CDR3 is TGTGCCAGCAGCAATGCAGGGATGAACACTGAAGCTTTCTTT.

This clone was observed a handful of times. The chain is built from TRBV28 and TRBJ1-2; D possibly corresponds to TRBD1 (6 bases). The germline V and J ends were trimmed by 0 bases and 3 bases, with 17 bases remaining between them. CDR3 length: 17 amino acids. Looked up from germline, CDR1 is MDHEN and CDR2 is SYDVKM. CDR3 protein: CASSLWLPVGGDYGYTF. The CDR3 DNA follows: TGTGCCAGCAGTTTATGGCTCCCTGTAGGGGGGGACTATGGCTACACCTTC.